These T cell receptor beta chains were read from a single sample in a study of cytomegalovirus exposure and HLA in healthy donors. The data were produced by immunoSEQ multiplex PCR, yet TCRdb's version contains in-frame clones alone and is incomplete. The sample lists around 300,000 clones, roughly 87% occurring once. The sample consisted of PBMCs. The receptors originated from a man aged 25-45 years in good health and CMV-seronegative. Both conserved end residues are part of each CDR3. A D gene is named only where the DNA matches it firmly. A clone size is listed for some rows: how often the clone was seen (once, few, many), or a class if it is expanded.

CASSFIQGLGGYTF | TGTGCCAGCAGCTTTATCCAGGGCTTGGGGGGCTACACCTTC | TRBV7-9 | NA | TRBJ1-2 | 14 | NA
CASKFRGLLHSPLHF | TGTGCCAGCAAATTCAGGGGGCTGCTTCATTCACCCCTCCACTTT | TRBV6-6 | NA | TRBJ1-6 | 15 | TRBD1
CASSQGDRANQPQHF | TGCGCCAGCAGCCAAGGGGACAGGGCCAATCAGCCCCAGCATTTT | TRBV4-1 | NA | TRBJ1-5 | 15 | TRBD1
CASSMRPGSNTGELFF | TGTGCCAGCAGCATGAGGCCGGGGTCGAACACCGGGGAGCTGTTTTTT | TRBV11-2 | NA | TRBJ2-2 | 16 | NA
CASCEYSTDTQYF | TGTGCCAGTTGTGAGTATAGCACAGATACGCAGTATTTT | TRBV27 | NA | TRBJ2-3 | 13 | NA
CASSPLTSGGQGELFF | TGCGCCAGCAGCCCACTGACTAGCGGGGGACAGGGGGAGCTGTTTTTT | TRBV4-3 | NA | TRBJ2-2 | 16 | TRBD2
CASSGRSFGYTF | TGTGCCAGCAGCGGCCGGAGTTTCGGCTACACCTTC | TRBV9 | few | TRBJ1-2 | 12 | NA
CATQSTWTRGYTF | TGTGCCACCCAGTCCACCTGGACACGCGGCTACACCTTC | TRBV19 | NA | TRBJ1-2 | 13 | NA
CAIAGTGNTGELFF | TGTGCCATAGCCGGGACAGGAAACACCGGGGAGCTGTTTTTT | TRBV15 | NA | TRBJ2-2 | 14 | TRBD1
CASSLHRGSEEQYF | TGTGCCAGCAGTTTGCACAGGGGCTCGGAGGAGCAGTACTTC | TRBV27 | once | TRBJ2-7 | 14 | TRBD1
CASSSQRTGSHYNSPLHF | TGTGCCAGCAGCTCTCAACGGACAGGGTCCCACTATAATTCACCCCTCCACTTT | TRBV5-4 | NA | TRBJ1-6 | 18 | TRBD1
CASRAWQGNEKLFF | TGTGCCAGCAGGGCTTGGCAGGGTAATGAAAAACTGTTTTTT | TRBV7-9 | NA | TRBJ1-4 | 14 | NA
CASSSPGGVLAGYTF | TGTGCCAGCAGTTCCCCGGGTGGTGTGTTAGCTGGCTACACCTTC | TRBV6-5 | NA | TRBJ1-2 | 15 | NA
CATSRGQEYTEAFF | TGTGCCACCAGCAGAGGACAGGAGTATACTGAAGCTTTCTTT | TRBV15 | few | TRBJ1-1 | 14 | NA
CASSTGTGKYF | TGTGCCAGCAGTACCGGGACAGGAAAGTACTTC | TRBV6-5 | once | TRBJ2-7 | 11 | TRBD1
CASSPLKGSNTGELFF | TGTGCCAGCTCACCACTGAAGGGGTCGAACACCGGGGAGCTGTTTTTT | TRBV18 | NA | TRBJ2-2 | 16 | NA
CASSSQGAYGYTF | TGTGCCAGCAGTTCGCAGGGGGCGTATGGCTACACCTTC | TRBV28 | few | TRBJ1-2 | 13 | TRBD1
CASSPSEKAQETQYF | TGTGCCAGCTCACCGTCCGAGAAAGCCCAAGAGACCCAGTACTTC | TRBV18 | NA | TRBJ2-5 | 15 | NA
CASSLLQGAFYEQYF | TGCGCCAGCAGCTTACTACAGGGAGCCTTCTACGAGCAGTACTTC | TRBV5-1 | NA | TRBJ2-7 | 15 | NA
CAISEGTGGAKNTEAFF | TGTGCCATCAGTGAGGGGACAGGGGGCGCGAAGAACACTGAAGCTTTCTTT | TRBV10-3 | NA | TRBJ1-1 | 17 | TRBD1
CASSRRDSGNTIYF | TGCGCCAGCAGCCGCCGGGACTCTGGAAACACCATATATTTT | TRBV4-1 | NA | TRBJ1-3 | 14 | NA
CASSRGNTEAFF | TGTGCCAGTAGTCGCGGGAACACTGAAGCTTTCTTT | TRBV19 | NA | TRBJ1-1 | 12 | NA
CASSPNILNSNQPQHF | TGTGCCAGCTCACCAAACATCCTTAATAGCAATCAGCCCCAGCATTTT | TRBV18 | NA | TRBJ1-5 | 16 | NA
CASSTTPIYGYTF | TGTGCCAGCAGTACAACCCCGATCTATGGCTACACCTTC | TRBV6-5 | once | TRBJ1-2 | 13 | NA
CASSTRHRGNEQFF | TGTGCCAGTAGTACCCGACACAGGGGAAATGAGCAGTTCTTC | TRBV19 | NA | TRBJ2-1 | 14 | TRBD1
CASSSGGAPTDTQYF | TGTGCCAGCAGCTCCGGGGGGGCCCCCACAGATACGCAGTATTTT | TRBV13 | NA | TRBJ2-3 | 15 | TRBD2
CASSPTSSTDTQYF | TGTGCCAGCTCACCAACAAGTAGCACAGATACGCAGTATTTT | TRBV18 | NA | TRBJ2-3 | 14 | NA
CASSTGLLSYNEQFF | TGCGCCAGTTCTACAGGCCTTCTCTCCTACAATGAGCAGTTCTTC | TRBV5-1 | NA | TRBJ2-1 | 15 | NA
CASSSKMGNTGMVNTEAFF | TGTGCCAGCAGCTCTAAAATGGGAAATACAGGGATGGTGAACACTGAAGCTTTCTTT | TRBV7-8 | NA | TRBJ1-1 | 19 | NA
CAIRRDSSYEQYF | TGTGCCATCAGAAGGGACAGCTCCTACGAGCAGTACTTC | TRBV10-3 | NA | TRBJ2-7 | 13 | TRBD1
CATSRGQGNTIYF | TGTGCCACCAGCAGAGGACAGGGGAACACCATATATTTT | TRBV15 | once | TRBJ1-3 | 13 | TRBD1
CASSQESGETQYF | TGTGCCAGCAGCCAAGAGTCCGGGGAGACCCAGTACTTC | TRBV4-2 | NA | TRBJ2-5 | 13 | NA
CASSFTGGVYEQYF | TGTGCCAGCAGCTTTACAGGGGGCGTCTACGAGCAGTACTTC | TRBV7-2 | NA | TRBJ2-7 | 14 | TRBD1
CASSEDGIYGYTF | TGCGCCAGCAGCGAGGACGGGATCTATGGCTACACCTTC | TRBV5-1 | NA | TRBJ1-2 | 13 | NA
CASRPTRLAGGASTDTQYF | TGTGCCAGTAGGCCCACGAGACTAGCGGGGGGGGCTAGCACAGATACGCAGTATTTT | TRBV19 | NA | TRBJ2-3 | 19 | TRBD2